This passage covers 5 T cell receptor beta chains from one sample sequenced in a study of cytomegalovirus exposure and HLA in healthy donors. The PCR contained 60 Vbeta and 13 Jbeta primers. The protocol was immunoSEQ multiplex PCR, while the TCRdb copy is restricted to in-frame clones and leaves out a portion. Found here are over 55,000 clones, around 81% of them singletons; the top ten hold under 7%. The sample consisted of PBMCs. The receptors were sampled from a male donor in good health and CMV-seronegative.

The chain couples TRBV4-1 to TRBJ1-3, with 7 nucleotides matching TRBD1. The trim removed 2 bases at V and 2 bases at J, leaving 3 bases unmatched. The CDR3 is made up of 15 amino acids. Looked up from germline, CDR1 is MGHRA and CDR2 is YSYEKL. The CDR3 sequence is CASSQTGTAGNTIYF. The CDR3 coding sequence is TGCGCCAGCAGCCAAACGGGGACAGCTGGAAACACCATATATTTT.

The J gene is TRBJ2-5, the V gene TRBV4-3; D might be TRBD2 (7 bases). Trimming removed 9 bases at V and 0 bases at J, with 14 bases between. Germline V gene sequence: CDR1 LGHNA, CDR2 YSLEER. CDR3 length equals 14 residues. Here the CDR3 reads CARTGGLHQETQYF. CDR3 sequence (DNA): TGCGCCAGGACGGGGGGCCTCCACCAAGAGACCCAGTACTTC.

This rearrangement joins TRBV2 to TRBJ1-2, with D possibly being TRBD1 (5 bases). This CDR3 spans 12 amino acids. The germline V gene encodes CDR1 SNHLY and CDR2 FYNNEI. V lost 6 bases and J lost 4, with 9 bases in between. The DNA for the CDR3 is TGTGCCAGCAGGCGTCAGGGCTATGGCTACACCTTC. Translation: CASRRQGYGYTF.

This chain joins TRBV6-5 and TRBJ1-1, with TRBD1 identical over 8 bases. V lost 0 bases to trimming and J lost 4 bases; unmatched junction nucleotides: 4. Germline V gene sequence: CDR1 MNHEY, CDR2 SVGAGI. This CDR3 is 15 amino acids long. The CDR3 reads CASSYSWQGATEAFF. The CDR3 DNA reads TGTGCCAGCAGTTACTCGTGGCAGGGGGCCACTGAAGCTTTCTTT.

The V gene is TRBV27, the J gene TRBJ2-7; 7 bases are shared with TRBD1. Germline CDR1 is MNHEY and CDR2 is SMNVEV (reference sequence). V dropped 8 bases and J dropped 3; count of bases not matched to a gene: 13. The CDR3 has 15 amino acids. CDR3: CASSATGNRVYEQYF. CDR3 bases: TGTGCCAGCTCGGCGACAGGGAACCGCGTCTACGAGCAGTACTTC.